Following are 18 T cell receptor beta chains from one sample sequenced in a study of T cell repertoires in cytomegalovirus infection. No antigens are known for them. TCRdb processed the reads anew with MiXCR; each CDR3 protein has one entry. The sample has approximately 1,000,000 distinct CDR3 sequences, around 30% seen once. Here the sequenced sample was cultured CD8+ T cells from PBMCs, taken from culture after CMV antigen stimulation. The receptors come from a human donor in good health (CMV status not recorded). Some clones in this sample may be carry-over from other donors' samples.

J is TRBJ2-5 and V is TRBV20-1; 9 nucleotides agree with TRBD2. The CDR3 sequence is 16 residues long. The V segment lost 5 bases and the J segment 0 bases; nucleotides outside the gene matches: 10. The germline gives CDR1 DFQATT, CDR2 SNEGSKA (reference sequence). Here the CDR3 reads CSAPLASGVYQETQYF. The CDR3 DNA reads as TGCAGTGCTCCCTTGGCTAGCGGGGTTTACCAAGAGACCCAGTACTTC.

The chain is built from TRBV27 and TRBJ1-5, with 7 bases lining up with TRBD1. Germline CDR1 and CDR2: MNHEY and SMNVEV (reference sequence). The CDR3 loop spans 14 amino acids. V lost 5 bases, J lost 7 bases, and 8 bases stayed unmatched. For the CDR3, the DNA is TGTGCCAGCAGTCTAACAGGGGAACGGCAGCCCCAGCATTTT. It translates to CASSLTGERQPQHF.

This clonotype was seen a few times. V and J are TRBV12-3 or TRBV12-4 and TRBJ2-7; 12 bases agree with TRBD1. The junction had 6 bases not matched to a gene; V was cut back by 3 bases and J by 6 bases. The CDR3 is made up of 15 amino acids. The CDR3 spells CASSFSGTGGIEQYF. In nucleotides, the CDR3 is TGTGCCAGCAGTTTTAGTGGGACAGGGGGCATCGAGCAGTACTTC.

The rearrangement joins TRBV9 to TRBJ1-2, with 9 bases fitting TRBD1. Germline CDR1 reads SGDLS; CDR2 reads YYNGEE. There are 15 residues in the CDR3. With 1 base clipped from V and 7 bases from J, the junction kept 8 bases outside the gene matches. CDR3 region: CASSVPTDRGVGYTF. The CDR3 bases are TGTGCCAGCAGCGTACCCACCGACAGGGGGGTTGGCTACACCTTC.

The chain combines TRBV28 with TRBJ2-1; D gene ambiguous. The CDR3 length is 11 residues. Looked up from germline, CDR1 is MDHEN and CDR2 is SYDVKM. Deletions cut 6 bases from V and 11 bases from J, with 11 bases between. CDR3 residues: CASSYREKQFF. The CDR3 DNA sequence: TGTGCCAGCAGCTACCGAGAAAAGCAGTTCTTC. Drawing the rest from reference TRBV28 and TRBJ2-1, the complete variable domain is DVKVTQSSRYLVKRTGEKVFLECVQDMDHENMFWYRQDPGLGLRLIYFSYDVKMKEKGDIPEGYSVSREKKERFSLILESASTNQTSMYLCASSYREKQFFGPGTRLTVL.

V is TRBV5-1 and J is TRBJ1-2; 9 bases line up with TRBD1. V gave up 0 bases and J gave up 6 bases; unmatched junction bases: 6. This CDR3 is 15 amino acids long. Per germline, CDR1 SGHRS and CDR2 YFSETQ. The CDR3 reads CASSLGRDRENGYTF. The DNA for the CDR3 is TGCGCCAGCAGCTTGGGCCGGGACAGGGAGAATGGCTACACCTTC.

The genes are TRBV5-5 and TRBJ1-1; 7 bases match TRBD1. CDR3 size: 15 residues. V lost 6 bases, J lost 0 bases, and 8 bases stayed unmatched. CDR1 SGHKS and CDR2 YYEKEE come from the germline V gene (reference sequence). CDR3 coding DNA: TGTGCCAGCACCCAGGGGGGGGAGATGAACACTGAAGCTTTCTTT. The encoded protein is CASTQGGEMNTEAFF.

The chain is built from TRBV29-1 and TRBJ1-2; TRBD1 is a possible D gene (6 bases). CDR3 length equals 11 residues. Germline V lookup: CDR1 SQVTM, CDR2 ANQGSEA. With 6 bases removed from V and 7 bases from J, the gap between germline ends came to 12 bases. Written as DNA, the CDR3 is TGCAGCGTACTCACAGGGTCTGGCTACACCTTC. The encoded protein is CSVLTGSGYTF.

This clonotype has just a few counts. The chain has TRBV10-3 and TRBJ2-7, with D perhaps TRBD1 or TRBD2 (6 bases each). V lost 0 bases and J 6 bases, leaving 9 bases between the germline ends. This CDR3 contains 13 residues. The germline V gene has CDR1 ENHRY and CDR2 SYGVKD. The CDR3, as DNA: TGTGCCATCAGTGAGTCAGGGGGGTCCGAGCAGTACTTC. Amino acids: CAISESGGSEQYF.

Turning to this clonotype: One end of the junction fails to match germline, which may point to a read error. The chain couples TRBV19 to TRBJ1-2; D is undetermined. Germline loops: CDR1 LNHDA, CDR2 SQIVND (reference sequence). The CDR3 runs 14 residues. The CDR3 reads CTSTEAPGSYGYTF. In DNA, the CDR3 is TGTACCAGTACCGAAGCCCCGGGGAGCTATGGCTACACCTTC.

The CDR3: CAISEGTGGSLV. DNA for the CDR3: TGTGCCATCAGTGAGGGGACAGGGGGTTCCCTCGTC. The genes are TRBV10-3 and TRBJ2-7, with TRBD1 identical over 11 bases. CDR3 length: 12 amino acids. The V gene's germline CDR1 is ENHRY and CDR2 SYGVKD.

At least ten counts were recorded for this clonotype. The gene calls are TRBV12-3 or TRBV12-4 and TRBJ1-1; D not certain. V was shortened by 5 bases and J by 1 base, with 5 bases between the two germline ends. The CDR3 covers 12 residues. CDR3 in DNA: TGTGCCAGCAGTGCCGGGAACACTGAAGCTTTCTTT. Its protein product is CASSAGNTEAFF.

This clonotype was counted between two and nine times. The chain employs TRBV7-8 and TRBJ1-1; D is unclear. The CDR3 covers 15 residues. Per the germline V gene, CDR1 is SGHVS and CDR2 is FQNEAQ. V gave up 0 bases and J gave up 6 bases, with 14 bases separating them. The CDR3 here is CASSLARVGRPEAFF. In nucleotides, the CDR3 is TGTGCCAGCAGCTTAGCGCGGGTAGGGCGGCCTGAAGCTTTCTTT.

V usage is TRBV4-1 and J usage is TRBJ1-1; D gene uncertain. Trimming removed 1 base at V and 5 bases at J, with 14 bases between. The germline V gene encodes CDR1 MGHRA and CDR2 YSYEKL. The CDR3 contains 15 residues. CDR3 bases: TGCGCCAGCAGCCAAGGAGTACGGTTGAGGACTGAAGCTTTCTTT. Translated: CASSQGVRLRTEAFF.

J is TRBJ2-1 and V is TRBV6-5; maybe TRBD1 (5 bases). V lost 6 bases and J 2 bases, leaving 11 bases between the germline ends. CDR3 length: 14 amino acids. Germline V gene lookup returns CDR1 MNHEY and CDR2 SVGAGI. The CDR3 spells CASSLGQTYNEQFF. The CDR3 DNA sequence: TGTGCCAGCAGCCTGGGGCAGACCTACAATGAGCAGTTCTTC.

V usage is TRBV2 and J usage is TRBJ1-1; D unclear. The CDR3 has 12 amino acids. V lost 10 bases and J lost 1, with 10 bases in between. Germline CDR1 is SNHLY and CDR2 is FYNNEI. This chain's CDR3 is CATIDTNTEAFF. CDR3 coding DNA: TGTGCCACTATAGACACGAACACTGAAGCTTTCTTT.

This chain links TRBV6-6 with TRBJ2-7, with D perhaps matching TRBD1 (6 bases). With 10 bases removed from V and 4 bases from J, the gap between germline ends came to 17 bases. The germline V gene has CDR1 MNHNY and CDR2 SVGAGI (reference sequence). This CDR3 comprises 13 residues. The DNA of the CDR3 is TGTGCCACCCGTGTCTCAGGGGTTTACGAGCAGTACGTC. It specifies CATRVSGVYEQYV.

The chain couples TRBV12-3 or TRBV12-4 to TRBJ1-6; D remains unclear. V was clipped by 7 bases and J by 11 bases, with 12 bases between them. The CDR3 spans 12 residues. DNA for the CDR3: TGTGCCAGCACGCGCGAAGGCCCACCCCTCCACTTT. It codes for CASTREGPPLHF.